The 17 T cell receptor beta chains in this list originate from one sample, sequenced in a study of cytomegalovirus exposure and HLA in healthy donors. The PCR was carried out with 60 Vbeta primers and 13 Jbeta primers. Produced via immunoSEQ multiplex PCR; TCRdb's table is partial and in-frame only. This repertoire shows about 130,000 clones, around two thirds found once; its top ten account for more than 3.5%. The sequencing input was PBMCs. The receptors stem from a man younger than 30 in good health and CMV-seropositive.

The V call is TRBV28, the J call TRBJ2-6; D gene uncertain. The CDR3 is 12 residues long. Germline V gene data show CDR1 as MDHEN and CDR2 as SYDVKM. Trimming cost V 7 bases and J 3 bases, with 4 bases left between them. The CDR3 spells CASNRGANVLTF. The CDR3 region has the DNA TGTGCCAGCAATCGTGGGGCCAACGTCCTGACTTTC.

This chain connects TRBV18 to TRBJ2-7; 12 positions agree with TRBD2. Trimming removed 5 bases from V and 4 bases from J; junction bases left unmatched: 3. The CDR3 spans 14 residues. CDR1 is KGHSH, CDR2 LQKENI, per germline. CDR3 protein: CASSSTSGSYEQYF. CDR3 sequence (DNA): TGTGCCAGCTCATCGACTAGCGGGAGTTACGAGCAGTACTTC.

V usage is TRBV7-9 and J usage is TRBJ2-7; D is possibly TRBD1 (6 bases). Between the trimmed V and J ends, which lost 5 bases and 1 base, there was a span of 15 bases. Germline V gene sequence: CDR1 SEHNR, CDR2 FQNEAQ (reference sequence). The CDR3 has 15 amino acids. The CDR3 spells CASSPRQVLSYEQYF. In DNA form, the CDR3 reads TGTGCCAGCAGCCCCAGACAGGTTCTTTCCTACGAGCAGTACTTC. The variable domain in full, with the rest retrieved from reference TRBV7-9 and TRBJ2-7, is DTGVSQNPRHKITKRGQNVTFRCDPISEHNRLYWYRQTLGQGPEFLTYFQNEAQLEKSRLLSDRFSAERPKGSFSTLEIQRTEQGDSAMYLCASSPRQVLSYEQYFGPGTRLTVT.

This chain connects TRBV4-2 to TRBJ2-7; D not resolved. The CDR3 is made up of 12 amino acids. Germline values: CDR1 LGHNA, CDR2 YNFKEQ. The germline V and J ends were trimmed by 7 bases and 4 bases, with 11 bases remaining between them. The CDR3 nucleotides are TGTGCCAGCACTCAAAACGGTTACGAGCAGTACTTC. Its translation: CASTQNGYEQYF.

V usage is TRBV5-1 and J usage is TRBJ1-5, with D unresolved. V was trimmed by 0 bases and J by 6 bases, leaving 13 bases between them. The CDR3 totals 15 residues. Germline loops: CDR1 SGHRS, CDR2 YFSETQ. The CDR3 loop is CASSLEGRGAQPQHF. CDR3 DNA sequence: TGCGCCAGCAGCTTGGAAGGGCGGGGAGCTCAGCCCCAGCATTTT.

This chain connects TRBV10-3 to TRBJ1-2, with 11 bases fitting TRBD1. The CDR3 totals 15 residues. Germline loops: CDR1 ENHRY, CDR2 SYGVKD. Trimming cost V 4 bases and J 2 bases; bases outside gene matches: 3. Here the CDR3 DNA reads TGTGCCATCAGTGGGGGGGACAGGGGGAACTATGGCTACACCTTC. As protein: CAISGGDRGNYGYTF.

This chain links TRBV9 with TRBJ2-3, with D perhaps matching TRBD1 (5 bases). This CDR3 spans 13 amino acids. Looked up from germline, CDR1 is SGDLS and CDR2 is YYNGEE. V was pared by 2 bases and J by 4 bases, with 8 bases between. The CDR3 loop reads CASSVQGPDTQYF. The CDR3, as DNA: TGTGCCAGCAGCGTGCAGGGTCCAGATACGCAGTATTTT. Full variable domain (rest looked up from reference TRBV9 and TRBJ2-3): DSGVTQTPKHLITATGQRVTLRCSPRSGDLSVYWYQQSLDQGLQFLIQYYNGEERAKGNILERFSAQQFPDLHSELNLSSLELGDSALYFCASSVQGPDTQYFGPGTRLTVL.

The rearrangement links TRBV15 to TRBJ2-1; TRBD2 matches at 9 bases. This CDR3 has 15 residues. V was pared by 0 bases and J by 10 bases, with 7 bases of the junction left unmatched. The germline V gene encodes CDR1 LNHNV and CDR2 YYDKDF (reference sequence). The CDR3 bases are TGTGCCACCAGCAGAGAAGGCGGGGGGGCCCACGAGCAGTTCTTC. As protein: CATSREGGGAHEQFF.

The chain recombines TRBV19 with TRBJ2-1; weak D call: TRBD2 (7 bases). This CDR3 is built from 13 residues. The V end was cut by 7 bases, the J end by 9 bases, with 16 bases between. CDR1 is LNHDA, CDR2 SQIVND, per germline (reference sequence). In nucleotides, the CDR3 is TGTGCCAGTATAGGATTAGGGGGGGTTGAGCAGTTCTTC. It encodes CASIGLGGVEQFF.

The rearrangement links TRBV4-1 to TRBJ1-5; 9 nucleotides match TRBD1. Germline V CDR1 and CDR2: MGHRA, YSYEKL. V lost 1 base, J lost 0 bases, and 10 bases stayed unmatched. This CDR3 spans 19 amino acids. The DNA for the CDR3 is TGCGCCAGCAGCCAAGTTTACCTTAGGGACAGGGTTAGCAATCAGCCCCAGCATTTT. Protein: CASSQVYLRDRVSNQPQHF.

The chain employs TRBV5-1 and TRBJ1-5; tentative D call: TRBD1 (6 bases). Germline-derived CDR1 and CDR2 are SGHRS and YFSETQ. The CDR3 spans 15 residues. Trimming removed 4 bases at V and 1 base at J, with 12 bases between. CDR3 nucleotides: TGCGCCAGCAGCATCACTACAGGGAGCAATCAGCCCCAGCATTTT. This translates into CASSITTGSNQPQHF.

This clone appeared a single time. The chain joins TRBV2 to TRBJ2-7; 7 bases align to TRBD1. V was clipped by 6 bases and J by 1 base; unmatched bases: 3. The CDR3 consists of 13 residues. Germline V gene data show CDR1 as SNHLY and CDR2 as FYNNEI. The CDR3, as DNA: TGTGCCAGCAGGCTGGACAGGTCCTACGAGCAGTACTTC. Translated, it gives CASRLDRSYEQYF.

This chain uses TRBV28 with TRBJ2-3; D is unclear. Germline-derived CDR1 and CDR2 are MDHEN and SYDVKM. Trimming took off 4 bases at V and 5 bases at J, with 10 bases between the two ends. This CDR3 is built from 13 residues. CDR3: CASSSIDKDTQYF. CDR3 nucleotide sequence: TGTGCCAGCAGTTCCATCGACAAAGATACGCAGTATTTT.

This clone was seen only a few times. For the CDR3, the DNA is TGCAGCGTTGTGGGGGGGACGGGAAACACCATATATTTT. Translation gives CSVVGGTGNTIYF. The chain is built from TRBV29-1 and TRBJ1-3; tentative D call: TRBD1 (5 bases). Trimming removed 4 bases at V and 4 bases at J, with 11 bases between. Per germline, CDR1 SQVTM and CDR2 ANQGSEA. The CDR3 has 13 residues.

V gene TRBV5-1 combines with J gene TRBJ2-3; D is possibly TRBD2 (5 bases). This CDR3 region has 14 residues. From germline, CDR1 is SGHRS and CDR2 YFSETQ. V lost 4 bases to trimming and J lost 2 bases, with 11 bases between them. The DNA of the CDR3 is TGCGCCAGCAGCGCCGGACTTATCACAGATACGCAGTATTTT. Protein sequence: CASSAGLITDTQYF.

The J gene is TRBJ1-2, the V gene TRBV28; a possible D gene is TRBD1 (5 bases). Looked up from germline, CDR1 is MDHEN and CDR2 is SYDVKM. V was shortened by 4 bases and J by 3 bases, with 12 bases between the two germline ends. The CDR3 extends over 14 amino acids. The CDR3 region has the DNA TGTGCCAGCAGTTCCCCTGACAGATACTATGGCTACACCTTC. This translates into CASSSPDRYYGYTF.

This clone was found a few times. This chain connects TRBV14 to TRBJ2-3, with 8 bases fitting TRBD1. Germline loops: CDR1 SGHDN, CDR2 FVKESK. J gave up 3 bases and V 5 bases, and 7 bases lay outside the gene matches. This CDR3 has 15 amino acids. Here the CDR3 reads CASSEWTGWTDTQYF. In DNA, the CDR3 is TGTGCCAGCAGCGAGTGGACAGGGTGGACAGATACGCAGTATTTT.